This T cell receptor beta chain was sequenced in a study of CD8+CD57+ T cells in acquired aplastic anemia. General study results and limits: Patients and controls shared over 25 CD8+ CDR3 sequences, which appeared highly expressed in patients and within their immunodominant clones. Significance was not reached for CD8+ Simpson's diversity between patients and controls.

A note on this clonotype: Antigen unknown.

The study profiled TCR beta VDJ and CDR3 using genomic DNA as template. Each CDR3 protein gets one entry after TCRdb re-called the reads with MiXCR. The table includes about 81,000 distinct CDR3 sequences, less than 60% detected once. Trimming cost V 1 base and J 0 bases; bases outside gene matches: 6. Germline CDR1 GTSNPN, CDR2 SVGIG (reference sequence). The CDR3 sequence is 15 residues long. Sequencing used sorted CD4+, CD8+, or CD8+CD57+ T cells (not recorded which) from PBMCs. This chain connects TRBV30 to TRBJ2-7; 7 nucleotides agree with TRBD2. The clonotype originates from a human donor in good health, serving as a control. The DNA of the CDR3 is TGTGCCTGGAGTGGGGGGGGGGTAATCTCCTACGAGCAGTACTTC. Translated: CAWSGGGVISYEQYF. The variable domain in full, completed from reference TRBV30 and TRBJ2-7, reads SQTIHQWPATLVQPVGSPLSLECTVEGTSNPNLYWYRQAAGRGLQLLFYSVGIGQISSEVPQNLSASRPQDRQFILSSKKLLLSDSGFYLCAWSGGGVISYEQYFGPGTRLTVT.